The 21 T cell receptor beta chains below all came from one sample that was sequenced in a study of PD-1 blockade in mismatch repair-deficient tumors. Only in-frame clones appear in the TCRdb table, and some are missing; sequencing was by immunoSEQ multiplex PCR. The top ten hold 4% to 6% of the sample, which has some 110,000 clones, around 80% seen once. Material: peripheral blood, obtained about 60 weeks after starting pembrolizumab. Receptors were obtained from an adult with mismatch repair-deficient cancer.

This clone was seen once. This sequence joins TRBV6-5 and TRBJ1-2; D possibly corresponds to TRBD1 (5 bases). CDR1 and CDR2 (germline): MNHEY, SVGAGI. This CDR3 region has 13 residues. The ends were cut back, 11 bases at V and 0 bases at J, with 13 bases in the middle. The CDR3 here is CAVNQGANYGYTF. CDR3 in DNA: TGTGCCGTTAACCAGGGAGCTAACTATGGCTACACCTTC.

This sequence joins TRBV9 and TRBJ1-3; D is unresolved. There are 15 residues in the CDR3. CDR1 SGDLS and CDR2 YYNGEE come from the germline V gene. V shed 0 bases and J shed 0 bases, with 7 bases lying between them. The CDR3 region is CASSVEAFSGNTIYF. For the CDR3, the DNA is TGTGCCAGCAGCGTAGAGGCTTTCTCTGGAAACACCATATATTTT.

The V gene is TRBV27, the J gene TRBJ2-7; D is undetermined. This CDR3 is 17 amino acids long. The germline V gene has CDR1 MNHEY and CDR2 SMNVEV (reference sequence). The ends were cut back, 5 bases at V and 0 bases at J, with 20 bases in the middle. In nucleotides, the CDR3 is TGTGCCAGCAGTAGGTATTACGGTGGACCCCTCTCCTACGAGCAGTACTTC. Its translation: CASSRYYGGPLSYEQYF.

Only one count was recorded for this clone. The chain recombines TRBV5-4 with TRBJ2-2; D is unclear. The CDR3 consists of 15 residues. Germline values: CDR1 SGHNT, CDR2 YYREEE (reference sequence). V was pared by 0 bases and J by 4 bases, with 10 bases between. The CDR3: CASSLARVFTGELFF. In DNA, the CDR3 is TGTGCCAGCAGCTTGGCCAGAGTTTTCACCGGGGAGCTGTTTTTT.

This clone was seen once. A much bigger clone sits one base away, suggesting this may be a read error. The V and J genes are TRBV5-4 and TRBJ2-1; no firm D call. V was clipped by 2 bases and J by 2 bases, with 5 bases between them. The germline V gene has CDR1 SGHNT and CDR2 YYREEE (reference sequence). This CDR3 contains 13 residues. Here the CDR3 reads CASSLSAYNEQFF. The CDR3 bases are TGTGCCAGCAGCTTATCGGCCTACAATGAGCAGTTCTTC.

In DNA form, the CDR3 reads TGTGCCAGACCCAAGAGGGGCATAGCGAACACTGAAGCTTTCTTT. Amino acids: CARPKRGIANTEAFF. The V gene is TRBV19, the J gene TRBJ1-1, with a tentative D call TRBD1 (5 bases). The V end was cut by 9 bases, the J end by 1 base, with 18 bases between. There are 15 residues in the CDR3. Germline V gene lookup returns CDR1 LNHDA and CDR2 SQIVND (reference sequence).

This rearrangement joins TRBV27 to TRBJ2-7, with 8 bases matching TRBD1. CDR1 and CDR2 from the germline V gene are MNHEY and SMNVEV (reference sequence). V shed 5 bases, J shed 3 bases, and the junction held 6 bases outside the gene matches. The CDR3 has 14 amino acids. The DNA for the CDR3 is TGTGCCAGCAGTCGGCAGGGGGCGGTCTACGAGCAGTACTTC. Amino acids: CASSRQGAVYEQYF.

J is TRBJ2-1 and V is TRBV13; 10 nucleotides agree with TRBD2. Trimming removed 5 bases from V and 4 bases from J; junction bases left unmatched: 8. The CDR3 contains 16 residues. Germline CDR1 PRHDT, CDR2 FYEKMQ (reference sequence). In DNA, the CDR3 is TGTGCCAGCAGCCCCCGGACTAGCGGTTCTTACAATGAGCAGTTCTTC. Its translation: CASSPRTSGSYNEQFF. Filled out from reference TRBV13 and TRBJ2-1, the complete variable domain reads AAGVIQSPRHLIKEKRETATLKCYPIPRHDTVYWYQQGPGQDPQFLISFYEKMQSDKGSIPDRFSAQQFSDYHSELNMSSLELGDSALYFCASSPRTSGSYNEQFFGPGTRLTVL.

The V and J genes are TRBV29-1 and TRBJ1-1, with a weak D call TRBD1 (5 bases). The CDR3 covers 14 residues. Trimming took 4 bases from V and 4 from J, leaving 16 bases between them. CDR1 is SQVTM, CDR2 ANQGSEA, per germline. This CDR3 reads CSVVTSGRATEAFF. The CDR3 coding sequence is TGCAGCGTTGTCACTTCTGGCAGGGCCACTGAAGCTTTCTTT. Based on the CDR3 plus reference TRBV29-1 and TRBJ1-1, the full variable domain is SAVISQKPSRDICQRGTSLTIQCQVDSQVTMMFWYRQQPGQSLTLIATANQGSEATYESGFVIDKFPISRPNLTFSTLTVSNMSPEDSSIYLCSVVTSGRATEAFFGQGTRLTVV.

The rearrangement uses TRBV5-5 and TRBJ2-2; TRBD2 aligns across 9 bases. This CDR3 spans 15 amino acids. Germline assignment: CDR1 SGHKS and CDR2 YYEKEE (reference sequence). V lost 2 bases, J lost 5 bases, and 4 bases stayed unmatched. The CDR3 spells CASSFRGLATGELFF. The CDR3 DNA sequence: TGTGCCAGCAGCTTCCGTGGACTAGCGACCGGGGAGCTGTTTTTT.

This CDR3 is CASSFPGQGSSSYNEQFF. Written as DNA, the CDR3 is TGTGCCAGCAGCTTTCCTGGACAGGGGTCGAGCTCCTACAATGAGCAGTTCTTC. J is TRBJ2-1 and V is TRBV5-5; TRBD1 agrees at 9 bases. The CDR3 totals 18 residues. From germline, CDR1 is SGHKS and CDR2 YYEKEE (reference sequence). V shed 2 bases and J 0 bases; nucleotides not matched to a gene: 9.

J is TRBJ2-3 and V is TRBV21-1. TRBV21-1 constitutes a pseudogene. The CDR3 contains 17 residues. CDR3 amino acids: CASSPLYGERGTDTQYF. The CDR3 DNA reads TGTGCCAGCAGTCCGCTTTATGGGGAAAGGGGCACAGATACGCAGTATTTT.

CDR3 nucleotides: TGTGCCAGCAGCTTAGCGCAGGTGGCACCAACTAATGAAAAACTGTTTTTT. It codes for CASSLAQVAPTNEKLFF. This chain connects TRBV7-2 to TRBJ1-4; D not resolved. Germline assignment: CDR1 SGHTA and CDR2 FQGNSA. Trimming shortened V by 0 bases and J by 0 bases, and 11 bases separated the two germline ends. The CDR3 totals 17 residues.

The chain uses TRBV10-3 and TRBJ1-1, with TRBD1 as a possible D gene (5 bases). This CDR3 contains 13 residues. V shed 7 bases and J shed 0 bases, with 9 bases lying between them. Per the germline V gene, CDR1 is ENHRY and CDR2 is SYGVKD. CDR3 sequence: CAITGRLNTEAFF. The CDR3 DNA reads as TGTGCCATCACGGGGCGTTTGAACACTGAAGCTTTCTTT.

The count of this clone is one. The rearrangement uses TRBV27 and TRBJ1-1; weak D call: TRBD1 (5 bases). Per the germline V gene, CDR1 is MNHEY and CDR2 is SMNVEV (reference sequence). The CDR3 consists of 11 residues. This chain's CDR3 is CVSHRGDQAFF. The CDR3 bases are TGTGTTTCACATCGGGGGGATCAAGCTTTCTTT.

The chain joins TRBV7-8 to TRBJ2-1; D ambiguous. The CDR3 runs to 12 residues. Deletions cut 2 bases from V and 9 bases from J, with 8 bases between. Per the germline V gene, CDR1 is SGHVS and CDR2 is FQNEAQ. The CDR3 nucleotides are TGTGCCAGCAGCTTATCCGGTCCTGAGCAGTTCTTC. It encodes CASSLSGPEQFF.

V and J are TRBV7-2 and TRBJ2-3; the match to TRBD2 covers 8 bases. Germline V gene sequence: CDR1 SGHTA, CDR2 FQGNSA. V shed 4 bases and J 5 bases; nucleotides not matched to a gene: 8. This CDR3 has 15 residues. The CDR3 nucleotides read TGTGCCAGCAGCTGGGGGGGAGCGGGAGAAGATACGCAGTATTTT. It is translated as CASSWGGAGEDTQYF. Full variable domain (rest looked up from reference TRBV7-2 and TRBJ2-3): GAGVSQSPSNKVTEKGKDVELRCDPISGHTALYWYRQSLGQGLEFLIYFQGNSAPDKSGLPSDRFSAERTGGSVSTLTIQRTQQEDSAVYLCASSWGGAGEDTQYFGPGTRLTVL.

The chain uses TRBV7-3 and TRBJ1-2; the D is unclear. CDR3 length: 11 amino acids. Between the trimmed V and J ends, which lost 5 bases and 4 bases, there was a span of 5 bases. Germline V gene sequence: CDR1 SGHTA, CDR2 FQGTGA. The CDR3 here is CASSQSYGYTF. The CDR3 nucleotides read TGTGCCAGCAGCCAAAGCTATGGCTACACCTTC.

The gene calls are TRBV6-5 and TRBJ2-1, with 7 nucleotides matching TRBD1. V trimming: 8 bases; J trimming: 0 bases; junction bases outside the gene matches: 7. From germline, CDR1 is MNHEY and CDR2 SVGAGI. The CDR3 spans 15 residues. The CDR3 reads CASQRDSDSYNEQFF. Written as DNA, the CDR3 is TGTGCCAGCCAACGGGACAGTGACTCCTACAATGAGCAGTTCTTC.

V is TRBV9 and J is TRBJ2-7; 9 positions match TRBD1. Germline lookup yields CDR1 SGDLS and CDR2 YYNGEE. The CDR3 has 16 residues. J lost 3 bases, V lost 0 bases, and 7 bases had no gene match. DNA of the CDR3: TGTGCCAGCAGCGTAGAGGGACAGGGCAACTACTACGAGCAGTACTTC. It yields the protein CASSVEGQGNYYEQYF.

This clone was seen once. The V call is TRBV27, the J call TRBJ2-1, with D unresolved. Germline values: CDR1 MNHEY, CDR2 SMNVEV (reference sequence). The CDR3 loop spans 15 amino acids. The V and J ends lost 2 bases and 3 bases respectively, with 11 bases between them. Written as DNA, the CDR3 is TGTGCCAGCAGTTTAGGGCAGAACAGCTACAATGAGCAGTTCTTC. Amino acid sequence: CASSLGQNSYNEQFF.